Within the sample, the clone carrying this T cell receptor beta chain is medium-sized. Only in-frame clones appear in the TCRdb table, and some are missing; sequencing was by immunoSEQ multiplex PCR. The table includes tens of thousands of clones, 70% to 90% detected once. This entry is derived from a study of control samples from healthy donors and cancer patients. The V segment lost 4 bases and the J segment 3 bases; nucleotides outside the gene matches: 6. This CDR3 has 15 amino acids. Germline lookup yields CDR1 SGHTA and CDR2 FQGTGA. The sequencing sample was made of blood. The chain employs TRBV7-3 and TRBJ1-3; 7 nucleotides align to TRBD1. The TCR originated in a man aged 35-49 years in good health. The CDR3 here is CASSSTGVRGNTIYF. CDR3 bases: TGTGCCAGCAGCTCCACAGGGGTTCGTGGAAACACCATATATTTT.